Each of the 5 T cell receptor beta chains below was sequenced from the same sample in a study of regulatory T cells in long-lasting Graves disease. Time point here: newly diagnosed GD, antithyroid drugs for less than 3 months. RNA from PBMCs was the source of the TCR library. Building of the TCR beta libraries involved iRepertoire HTBI primers and Arm-PCR of CDR3 regions. TCRdb re-called the multiplex PCR reads through MiXCR, storing one row per CDR3 protein. Among approximately 560,000 distinct CDR3 sequences listed, 15% to 20% were seen once. These data also formed part of another study, on T cells in Graves' hyperthyroidism and ophthalmopathy.

The specimen was peripheral blood mononuclear cells (PBMCs), collected at new diagnosis, from a patient treated with antithyroid drugs. The source is a man aged 18 to 29 with Graves disease.

The rearrangement joins TRBV7-3 to TRBJ2-1; 8 nucleotides match TRBD1. Looked up from germline, CDR1 is SGHTA and CDR2 is FQGTGA. The CDR3 covers 14 residues. J was trimmed by 8 bases and V by 3 bases; bases with no gene match: 6. CDR3 sequence: CASSLDRVSDEQFF. The CDR3 DNA follows: TGTGCCAGCAGCTTGGACAGGGTCTCCGATGAGCAGTTCTTC. The whole variable domain, remainder taken from reference TRBV7-3 and TRBJ2-1, is GAGVSQTPSNKVTEKGKYVELRCDPISGHTALYWYRQSLGQGPEFLIYFQGTGAADDSGLPNDRFFAVRPEGSVSTLKIQRTERGDSAVYLCASSLDRVSDEQFFGPGTRLTVL.

This clonotype was seen a handful of times. The V and J genes are TRBV5-4 and TRBJ1-6, with D possibly matching TRBD1 (6 bases). Germline V gives CDR1 SGHNT, CDR2 YYREEE (reference sequence). Between the trimmed V and J ends, which lost 10 bases and 9 bases, there was a span of 20 bases. This CDR3 contains 14 residues. CDR3 amino acids: CAYGGRGLGSPLHF. The DNA of the CDR3 is TGTGCCTATGGAGGCAGGGGCTTAGGTTCACCCCTCCACTTT.

The table lists this clonotype with many counts. This chain uses TRBV5-1 with TRBJ2-3; 9 bases are shared with TRBD2. Trimming cost V 0 bases and J 0 bases; bases outside gene matches: 5. CDR1 and CDR2 (germline): SGHRS, YFSETQ. This CDR3 is 17 amino acids long. Written as DNA, the CDR3 is TGCGCCAGCAGCTTGGATGGGACTAGCATGAGCACAGATACGCAGTATTTT. Protein product: CASSLDGTSMSTDTQYF. The complete variable domain, with remaining parts taken from reference TRBV5-1 and TRBJ2-3, reads KAGVTQTPRYLIKTRGQQVTLSCSPISGHRSVSWYQQTPGQGLQFLFEYFSETQRNKGNFPGRFSGRQFSNSRSEMNVSTLELGDSALYLCASSLDGTSMSTDTQYFGPGTRLTVL.

V usage is TRBV11-2 and J usage is TRBJ2-1; no reliable D call. The germline V and J ends were trimmed by 5 bases and 7 bases, with 12 bases remaining between them. The CDR3 covers 13 residues. The germline gives CDR1 SGHAT, CDR2 FQNNGV. The CDR3 nucleotides are TGTGCCAGCAGCCCAGCCCCTACGAATGAGCAGTTCTTC. Translated: CASSPAPTNEQFF.

In this sample, this clonotype turned up a few times. Being one base from a much bigger clone, this may be a read error. The chain carries TRBV6-2 or TRBV6-3 and TRBJ2-1; D is uncertain. The CDR3 length is 10 residues. Germline assignment: CDR1 MNHEY and CDR2 SVGEGT. V was trimmed by 5 bases and J by 12 bases, leaving 8 bases between them. In DNA, the CDR3 is TGTGCCAGCAGTGATACTGGGCAGTTCTTC. This gives the protein CASSDTGQFF.